What follows is one TCR beta chain and its context. The antigen is undetermined. This sample is part of a study of beta chain features in type 1 diabetes. Whole-study findings and limits: Significant though moderate, a shortening of TCRB CDR3s appeared in all four CD4+ subsets of Type 1 diabetes patients.

With 0 bases removed from V and 6 bases from J, the gap between germline ends came to 13 bases. This CDR3 contains 14 residues. Per germline, CDR1 SGHNT and CDR2 YYREEE (reference sequence). Reverse transcribing all isolated RNA meant expressed TCRB transcripts were sequenced. Using immunoSEQ multiplex PCR, the repertoire was profiled, and TCRdb retains in-frame clones only, with some absent. The sample has 250,000 to 300,000 clones; around 25% are singletons. The receptor was derived from a woman aged 30 to 39 with type 1 diabetes. The specimen sequenced was naive CD4+ T cells from blood. The gene calls are TRBV5-4 and TRBJ2-7, with a possible D match to TRBD1 (6 bases). The CDR3 DNA follows: TGTGCCAGCAGCTTGGGGCAGGGGTTTGGCGAGCAGTACTTC. Amino acids: CASSLGQGFGEQYF.